One sample yielded the 16 T cell receptor beta chains listed below, sequenced in a study of blood T cell repertoires in COVID-19. The protocol was immunoSEQ multiplex PCR, while the TCRdb copy is restricted to in-frame clones and leaves out a portion. The sample lists 200,000 to 250,000 clones; 84% were seen once. Source material: peripheral blood. The receptors were gathered from a human donor in a cohort sampled during active COVID-19.

The genes are TRBV7-9 and TRBJ1-5, with 10 nucleotides matching TRBD1. Germline values: CDR1 SEHNR, CDR2 FQNEAQ (reference sequence). This CDR3 contains 15 residues. V lost 4 bases, J lost 7 bases, and 7 bases stayed unmatched. The CDR3 is CASSSGQGDEQPQHF. The CDR3 DNA reads TGTGCCAGCAGCTCCGGACAGGGGGATGAGCAGCCCCAGCATTTT. The whole variable domain, remainder taken from reference TRBV7-9 and TRBJ1-5, is DTGVSQNPRHKITKRGQNVTFRCDPISEHNRLYWYRQTLGQGPEFLTYFQNEAQLEKSRLLSDRFSAERPKGSFSTLEIQRTEQGDSAMYLCASSSGQGDEQPQHFGDGTRLSIL.

The rearrangement links TRBV12-3 or TRBV12-4 to TRBJ2-1; D perhaps matches TRBD2 (6 bases). The CDR3 extends over 12 amino acids. V lost 7 bases, J lost 7 bases, and 11 bases lay in between. The CDR3 is CASTLGGNEQFF. CDR3 coding DNA: TGTGCCAGCACCCTGGGGGGAAATGAGCAGTTCTTC.

This clone was found once. The chain links TRBV28 to TRBJ2-7, with 8 bases that match TRBD1. This CDR3 is 16 amino acids long. Trimming at V came to 4 bases and at J to 0 bases, leaving 8 bases not matched to a gene. CDR1 and CDR2 from the germline V gene are MDHEN and SYDVKM. The CDR3 is CASSSLRDRSSYEQYF. CDR3 sequence (DNA): TGTGCCAGCAGTTCCCTCCGGGACAGGAGCTCCTACGAGCAGTACTTC.

The chain links TRBV6-6 to TRBJ2-2; D might be TRBD2 (5 bases). The CDR3 length is 16 residues. Trimming removed 4 bases at V and 6 bases at J, with 18 bases between. Germline V gene data show CDR1 as MNHNY and CDR2 as SVGAGI (reference sequence). The DNA for the CDR3 is TGTGCCAGCAGTTCACTACAAAAAGGACTCGCCGGGGAGCTGTTTTTT. Its protein is CASSSLQKGLAGELFF.

The chain combines TRBV27 with TRBJ2-7; maybe TRBD2 (6 bases). The CDR3 is 13 residues long. V dropped 5 bases and J dropped 7 bases, with 15 bases sitting between them. The germline V gene encodes CDR1 MNHEY and CDR2 SMNVEV (reference sequence). CDR3 nucleotide sequence: TGTGCCAGCAGTGATTTTGGGGAGGAAGAGCAGTACTTC. As protein: CASSDFGEEEQYF.

This chain links TRBV5-8 with TRBJ1-2, with 12 bases lining up with TRBD1. V gave up 4 bases and J gave up 6 bases; unmatched junction bases: 7. There are 15 residues in the CDR3. Germline assignment: CDR1 SGHTS and CDR2 YDEGEE. Here the CDR3 reads CASSPGQGAAHGYTF. The CDR3 region has the DNA TGTGCCAGCAGCCCGGGACAGGGGGCCGCCCATGGCTACACCTTC.

There are a few counts of this clone. The chain couples TRBV3-1 (or the pseudogene TRBV3-2) to TRBJ2-2, with D perhaps matching TRBD1 (5 bases). Germline values: CDR1 LGHDT, CDR2 YNNKEL (reference sequence). CDR3 length equals 16 residues. V gave up 6 bases and J gave up 1 base, with 15 bases separating them. Here the CDR3 DNA reads TGTGCCAGCAGTCCAGGGATAGCCCTGAACACCGGGGAGCTGTTTTTT. It specifies CASSPGIALNTGELFF.

The J gene is TRBJ1-1, the V gene TRBV29-1; 10 positions agree with TRBD1. Germline CDR1 is SQVTM and CDR2 is ANQGSEA. This CDR3 spans 14 amino acids. The V and J ends lost 8 bases and 5 bases, in that order; junction bases with no gene match: 11. CDR3 in amino acids: CSISPGTGATEAFF. CDR3 coding DNA: TGCAGCATATCACCCGGGACAGGGGCAACTGAAGCTTTCTTT.

This sequence joins TRBV5-4 and TRBJ2-1, with 8 bases lining up with TRBD2. Per the germline V gene, CDR1 is SGHNT and CDR2 is YYREEE (reference sequence). J gave up 8 bases and V 3 bases, and 13 bases lay outside the gene matches. The CDR3 contains 16 residues. CDR3 region: CASSSAGTRGRHEQFF. In DNA form, the CDR3 reads TGTGCCAGCAGCTCCGCTGGGACTCGCGGGAGGCATGAGCAGTTCTTC.

This clone came up once. The rearrangement uses TRBV7-9 and TRBJ2-7, with D possibly matching TRBD2 (5 bases). The CDR3 has 14 residues. From germline, CDR1 is SEHNR and CDR2 FQNEAQ (reference sequence). The V and J ends lost 1 base and 5 bases respectively, with 12 bases between them. CDR3: CASSLGKLVDEQYF. As DNA, the CDR3 is TGTGCCAGCAGCTTAGGGAAACTAGTCGACGAGCAGTACTTC.

This rearrangement joins TRBV18 to TRBJ1-1, with no clear D. The CDR3 loop spans 15 amino acids. The V gene lost 0 bases and the J gene lost 0 bases, with 8 bases spanning the gap. The germline V gene has CDR1 KGHSH and CDR2 LQKENI. This chain's CDR3 is CASSPPVQMNTEAFF. CDR3 nucleotides: TGTGCCAGCTCACCACCGGTCCAGATGAACACTGAAGCTTTCTTT.

The CDR3 is CASSLAPSGVTTDTQYF. In DNA form, the CDR3 reads TGCGCCAGCAGCTTGGCTCCTAGCGGGGTCACCACAGATACGCAGTATTTT. The chain links TRBV5-1 to TRBJ2-3, with 9 nucleotides matching TRBD2. Germline-derived CDR1 and CDR2 are SGHRS and YFSETQ. The CDR3 extends over 17 amino acids. J was trimmed by 2 bases and V by 0 bases; bases with no gene match: 7.

This chain joins TRBV10-2 and TRBJ1-1; D unresolved. Germline CDR1 WSHSY, CDR2 SAAADI. The CDR3 is made up of 12 amino acids. V lost 3 bases and J lost 8, with 10 bases in between. CDR3 DNA: TGCGCCAGCAGTGACTTCCCGGGGGAAGCTTTCTTT. Translated, it gives CASSDFPGEAFF.

The rearrangement links TRBV15 to TRBJ2-1; 11 nucleotides match TRBD2. The V segment lost 0 bases and the J segment 3 bases; nucleotides outside the gene matches: 4. Germline V gene data show CDR1 as LNHNV and CDR2 as YYDKDF (reference sequence). The CDR3 is 17 residues long. Here the CDR3 reads CATSRDTGLAVYNEQFF. The CDR3, as DNA: TGTGCCACCAGCAGAGACACGGGACTAGCGGTCTACAATGAGCAGTTCTTC.

The chain carries TRBV2 and TRBJ1-6, with a possible D match to TRBD1 (6 bases). Germline CDR1 is SNHLY and CDR2 is FYNNEI. V lost 7 bases to trimming and J lost 0 bases, with 19 bases between them. The length of the CDR3 is 18 residues. In DNA form, the CDR3 reads TGTGCCAGCACTAACCGGGACATACAATACTCCTATAATTCACCCCTCCACTTT. Residues: CASTNRDIQYSYNSPLHF.

V is TRBV3-1 (or the pseudogene TRBV3-2) and J is TRBJ1-6; TRBD1 agrees at 8 bases. Germline lookup yields CDR1 LGHDT and CDR2 YNNKEL (reference sequence). The CDR3 contains 14 residues. The junction had 1 base not matched to a gene; V was cut back by 0 bases and J by 9 bases. CDR3 residues: CASSQDRGLSPLHF. CDR3 DNA sequence: TGTGCCAGCAGCCAAGACAGGGGGCTTTCACCCCTCCACTTT.